This note documents a single T cell receptor (beta chain) sequence. V lost 6 bases to trimming and J lost 2 bases, with 11 bases between them. The CDR3 contains 14 residues. Germline values: CDR1 SNHLY, CDR2 FYNNEI. Method: immunoSEQ multiplex PCR; TCRdb's copy keeps in-frame clones and lacks some. Of approximately 300,000 clones listed, 92% are singletons. The entry originates in a study of blood T cell repertoires in COVID-19. Study context: Italy, Spain and the United States were the sources of the convalescent and acute COVID-19 samples. T cells, B-cell-depleted T cells, or PBMCs supplied cDNA or gDNA.

Participants had their cohort set by participant-reported clinical history. The V gene is TRBV2, the J gene TRBJ1-5; no reliable D call. Sequencing was carried out using PBMCs or T cells enriched from blood (not recorded which). The source is a woman aged 30 to 39 who had recovered from COVID-19. The CDR3, as DNA: TGTGCCAGCAGAGAGGGTAGGGGCAATCAGCCCCAGCATTTT. Its translation: CASREGRGNQPQHF.